Each of the 12 T cell receptor beta chains below was sequenced from the same sample in a study of glioma-infiltrating T cells after dendritic cell vaccination. Measured with immunoSEQ multiplex PCR; TCRdb has only the in-frame clones, and not every one. The data show roughly 98,000 clones, around 84% seen once. Sequences were derived from blood, sampled before dendritic cell vaccination. These receptor sequences come from a human donor with glioblastoma.

V gene TRBV6-5 combines with J gene TRBJ2-5, with 10 nucleotides matching TRBD2. Germline V CDR1 and CDR2: MNHEY, SVGAGI. Trimming removed 6 bases from V and 3 bases from J; junction bases left unmatched: 1. This CDR3 has 13 amino acids. The CDR3 DNA is TGTGCCAGCAGCGGACTAGCGGAAGAGACCCAGTACTTC. Encoded protein: CASSGLAEETQYF.

The chain couples TRBV5-1 to TRBJ1-2; 7 nucleotides line up with TRBD1. CDR3 length: 13 residues. The germline V gene encodes CDR1 SGHRS and CDR2 YFSETQ. After removal of 2 bases from V and 6 bases from J, the junction contained 4 bases not matched to a gene. The CDR3 protein is CASSLPGGDGYTF. The CDR3 bases are TGCGCCAGCAGCTTACCAGGGGGAGATGGCTACACCTTC. Looking up the rest from reference TRBV5-1 and TRBJ1-2 gives the full variable domain: KAGVTQTPRYLIKTRGQQVTLSCSPISGHRSVSWYQQTPGQGLQFLFEYFSETQRNKGNFPGRFSGRQFSNSRSEMNVSTLELGDSALYLCASSLPGGDGYTFGSGTRLTVV.

This clone was seen a single time. The rearrangement joins TRBV7-3 to TRBJ2-3, with TRBD2 matching over 8 bases. The CDR3 has 16 amino acids. The ends lost 4 bases at V and 6 bases at J; junction bases unmatched: 12. The germline CDR1 and CDR2 sequences are SGHTA and FQGTGA. The chain's CDR3 is CASSSSLGRGSDTQYF. The CDR3 region has the DNA TGTGCCAGCAGCTCCTCCCTCGGGAGGGGGTCGGATACGCAGTATTTT.

This chain uses TRBV7-9 with TRBJ2-7; possible D gene TRBD1, 5 bases. The CDR3 consists of 14 residues. The V and J ends lost 5 bases and 4 bases respectively, with 15 bases between them. The germline CDR1 and CDR2 sequences are SEHNR and FQNEAQ (reference sequence). CDR3 coding DNA: TGTGCCAGCAGCGGGTCAGGGCCCCTTTACGAGCAGTACTTC. Translation gives CASSGSGPLYEQYF.

The chain joins TRBV19 to TRBJ1-4; 8 positions match TRBD1. The CDR3 loop spans 15 amino acids. J gave up 8 bases and V 5 bases, and 10 bases lay outside the gene matches. Germline assignment: CDR1 LNHDA and CDR2 SQIVND (reference sequence). CDR3 amino acids: CASSVSDRGREKLFF. CDR3 in DNA: TGTGCCAGTAGTGTCTCCGACAGGGGACGGGAAAAACTGTTTTTT.

The V and J genes are TRBV11-3 and TRBJ2-1, with a possible D match to TRBD2 (6 bases). The V and J ends lost 3 bases and 11 bases respectively, with 11 bases between them. In germline, CDR1 is SGHNT, CDR2 YENEEA. The CDR3 contains 12 residues. CDR3 amino acids: CASSLGDSQQFF. The CDR3 DNA reads as TGTGCCAGCAGCTTGGGGGACTCCCAGCAGTTCTTC.

This rearrangement joins TRBV5-6 to TRBJ1-2; 7 positions agree with TRBD1. Germline CDR1 SGHDT, CDR2 YYEEEE. The CDR3 is made up of 13 amino acids. Trimming at V came to 4 bases and at J to 4 bases, leaving 4 bases not matched to a gene. CDR3 amino acids: CASSRDRLYGYTF. DNA of the CDR3: TGTGCCAGCAGCCGGGACAGACTCTATGGCTACACCTTC.

As to this clone: An end of the junction does not agree with germline; a read error may underlie this. The chain links TRBV6-5 to TRBJ2-7; possibly TRBD2 for D (6 bases). CDR3 length equals 13 residues. CDR1 and CDR2 from the germline V gene are MNHEY and SVGAGI. The CDR3 DNA sequence: TGTGCCAGCAGTGCCTCCCCCGGGACTCTATTTTTCTTC. Its translation is CASSASPGTLFFF.

The V and J genes are TRBV9 and TRBJ1-1; a possible D gene is TRBD1 (5 bases). Looked up from germline, CDR1 is SGDLS and CDR2 is YYNGEE. This CDR3 is built from 13 residues. Trimming cost V 4 bases and J 7 bases, with 14 bases left between them. The chain's CDR3 is CASSHGGGIEAFF. The CDR3, as DNA: TGTGCCAGCAGCCACGGTGGGGGGATTGAAGCTTTCTTT.

This chain connects TRBV6-5 to TRBJ2-5; D may be TRBD2 (5 bases). The germline CDR1 and CDR2 sequences are MNHEY and SVGAGI. The V gene lost 0 bases and the J gene lost 3 bases, with 11 bases spanning the gap. The CDR3 has 15 amino acids. The CDR3 coding sequence is TGTGCCAGCAGTTACTCATCGGGGATCAAAGAGACCCAGTACTTC. Translating gives CASSYSSGIKETQYF.

The V and J genes are TRBV19 and TRBJ2-7; perhaps TRBD2 as D (5 bases). The CDR3 spans 13 residues. Germline V gives CDR1 LNHDA, CDR2 SQIVND (reference sequence). Trimming stripped 5 bases from V and 3 bases from J, with 11 bases between. CDR3 nucleotide sequence: TGTGCCAGTAGTGGGAGTTCTTTCTACGAGCAGTACTTC. As protein: CASSGSSFYEQYF. The full variable domain, its missing parts supplied by reference TRBV19 and TRBJ2-7, is DGGITQSPKYLFRKEGQNVTLSCEQNLNHDAMYWYRQDPGQGLRLIYYSQIVNDFQKGDIAEGYSVSREKKESFPLTVTSAQKNPTAFYLCASSGSSFYEQYFGPGTRLTVT.

This clone occurred a few times. This sequence joins TRBV11-2 and TRBJ2-5; TRBD2 agrees at 9 bases. Germline V gives CDR1 SGHAT, CDR2 FQNNGV. V shed 5 bases, J shed 5 bases, and the junction held 9 bases outside the gene matches. There are 15 residues in the CDR3. The CDR3 sequence: CASSTVAGVRETQYF. As DNA, the CDR3 is TGTGCCAGCAGCACGGTAGCGGGAGTCCGGGAGACCCAGTACTTC.